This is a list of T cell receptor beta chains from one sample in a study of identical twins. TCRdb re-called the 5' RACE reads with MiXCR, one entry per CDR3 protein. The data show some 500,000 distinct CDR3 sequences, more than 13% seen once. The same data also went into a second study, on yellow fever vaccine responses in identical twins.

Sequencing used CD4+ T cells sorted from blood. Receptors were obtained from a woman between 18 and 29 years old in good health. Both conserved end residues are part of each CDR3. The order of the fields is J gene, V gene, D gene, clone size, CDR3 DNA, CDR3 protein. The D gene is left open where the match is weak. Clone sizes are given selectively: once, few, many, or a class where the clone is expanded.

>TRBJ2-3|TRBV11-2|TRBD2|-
TGTGCCAGCAGCTTAGCTAGCGGGGGGGCTTCATCGCAGTATTTT
CASSLASGGASSQYF
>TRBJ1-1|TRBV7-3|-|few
TGTGCCAGCAGCTTATGGCAAACAGGGATCACTGAAGCTTTCTTT
CASSLWQTGITEAFF
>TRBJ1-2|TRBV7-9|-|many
TGTGCCAGCAGCGGATCTCTTTACCCAGACGCCTATGGCTACACCTTC
CASSGSLYPDAYGYTF
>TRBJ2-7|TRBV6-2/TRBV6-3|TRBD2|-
TGTGCCAGCGGCTCCATTGGGGCTAGCGGCTCCTACGAGCAGTACTTC
CASGSIGASGSYEQYF
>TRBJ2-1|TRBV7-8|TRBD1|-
TGTGCCAGCAGCTTAGAGACAGGGCAGACCTACAATGAGCAGTTCTTC
CASSLETGQTYNEQFF
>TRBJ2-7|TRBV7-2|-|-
TGTGCCAGCAGCTCTGGCGGGAAGGTCCACGAGCAGTACTTC
CASSSGGKVHEQYF
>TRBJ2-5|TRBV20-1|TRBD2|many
TGCAGTGCTAGGAACCAACTAGCGGGGGGGTTTCAAGAGACCCAGTACTTC
CSARNQLAGGFQETQYF
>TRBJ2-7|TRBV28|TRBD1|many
TGTGCCAGTAGATCGGGGACAGGGTCTACCTACGAGCAGTACTTC
CASRSGTGSTYEQYF
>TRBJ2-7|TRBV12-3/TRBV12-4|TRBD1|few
TGTGCCAGCAGTATGGGGCCGGGACAGACCTACGAGCAGTACTTC
CASSMGPGQTYEQYF
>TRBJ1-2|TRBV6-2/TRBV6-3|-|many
TGTGCCAGCAGTTACGGTTATGGCTACACCTTC
CASSYGYGYTF
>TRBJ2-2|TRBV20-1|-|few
TGCAGTGCAACGCTACTTGACACCGGGGAGCTGTTTTTT
CSATLLDTGELFF
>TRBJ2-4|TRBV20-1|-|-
TGCAGTGCTAGTGACTGGTCTGGCCTCGGTCTAGCCAAAAACATTCAGTACTTC
CSASDWSGLGLAKNIQYF
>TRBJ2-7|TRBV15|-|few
TGTGCCACCAGCCGCGAAAGGGGGGCCTACGAGCAGTACTTC
CATSRERGAYEQYF
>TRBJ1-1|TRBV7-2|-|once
TGTGCCAGCAGTCCCCCGGGGTCCACTGAAGCTTTCTTT
CASSPPGSTEAFF
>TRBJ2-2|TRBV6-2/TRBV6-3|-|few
TGTGCCAGCAGTTACCGGACTGGACCTACGTTGACCGGGGAGCTGTTTTTT
CASSYRTGPTLTGELFF
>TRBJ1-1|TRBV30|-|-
TGTGCCTGGGGACGGCCGAACACTGAAGCTTTCTTT
CAWGRPNTEAFF